The 32 T cell receptor beta chains listed next were all sequenced from one sample in a study of CD8+ T cells in alopecia areata (dated by TCRdb to the late 2010s). The library was generated by the immunoSEQ multiplex PCR assay. RNA was extracted from all samples and reverse transcribed into cDNA, which served as template for TCR sequencing. Not all clones reach the TCRdb copy of this immuneACCESS table, which keeps in-frame sequences only. Checked studies attribute under half of the gap to unresolved V genes and leave the rest unexplained. For this sample the table gives under 350,000 clones, of which 55% to 75% were detected only once. The ten largest account for under 2% of the sample. Read against the paper, the sample's time point label means: less than 25 weeks on oral tofacitinib. The meaning of the sample's treatment or condition label: oral pan-JAK inhibitor, 5-10 mg twice daily. The sample consisted of CD4+ T cells sorted from blood, taken at week 24, from a patient treated with tofacitinib. These receptors were taken from a human donor with alopecia areata.

In its sample, this clone was seen a few times. The chain couples TRBV5-4 to TRBJ2-7; 11 nucleotides line up with TRBD2. This CDR3 has 15 amino acids. The V gene's germline CDR1 is SGHNT and CDR2 YYREEE (reference sequence). The junction had 3 bases not matched to a gene; V was cut back by 3 bases and J by 1 base. CDR3: CASSWGTSGSYEQYF. Here the CDR3 DNA reads TGTGCCAGCAGCTGGGGGACTAGCGGTTCCTACGAGCAGTACTTC.

The chain couples TRBV5-1 to TRBJ2-3; D is possibly TRBD1 or TRBD2 (5 bases each). Germline V CDR1 and CDR2: SGHRS, YFSETQ. V shed 2 bases and J shed 2 bases, with 9 bases lying between them. The CDR3 runs 14 residues. CDR3 nucleotides: TGCGCCAGCAGCTTCGGGACCAACACAGATACGCAGTATTTT. It specifies CASSFGTNTDTQYF.

This sequence joins TRBV9 and TRBJ2-2; TRBD2 aligns across 8 bases. J gave up 6 bases and V 1 base, and 8 bases lay outside the gene matches. The CDR3 is 16 residues long. The germline V gene has CDR1 SGDLS and CDR2 YYNGEE. The CDR3 loop reads CASSVQAGLVAGELFF. DNA of the CDR3: TGTGCCAGCAGCGTACAAGCGGGACTAGTGGCCGGGGAGCTGTTTTTT.

The V call is TRBV7-2, the J call TRBJ2-4, with D uncertain. Germline CDR1 is SGHTA and CDR2 is FQGNSA. The CDR3 is made up of 15 amino acids. The V gene lost 1 base and the J gene lost 5 bases, with 12 bases spanning the gap. The DNA for the CDR3 is TGTGCCAGCAGCTTAGTCGTGAGAGCAGAAAACATTCAGTACTTC. It yields the protein CASSLVVRAENIQYF.

This chain connects TRBV30 to TRBJ2-5; D not certain. V was trimmed by 0 bases and J by 2 bases, leaving 10 bases between them. The germline gives CDR1 GTSNPN, CDR2 SVGIG (reference sequence). This CDR3 comprises 14 residues. The CDR3, as DNA: TGTGCCTGGAGTGTCTGGACGGAACAAGAGACCCAGTACTTC. Translated: CAWSVWTEQETQYF.

This clone was counted a few times. The J gene is TRBJ1-1, the V gene TRBV6-5; 7 bases are a match to TRBD1. Losses at the gene ends were 5 bases for V and 6 bases for J; bases not matched to a gene: 6. In germline, CDR1 is MNHEY, CDR2 SVGAGI. The CDR3 consists of 13 residues. The CDR3 reads CASSQDRAAEAFF. The CDR3 DNA follows: TGTGCCAGCAGTCAAGACAGGGCGGCTGAAGCTTTCTTT.

This clone occurred a few times. This sequence joins TRBV5-1 and TRBJ2-7; 9 bases map to TRBD1. The CDR3 is 15 amino acids. Per germline, CDR1 SGHRS and CDR2 YFSETQ. V lost 4 bases to trimming and J lost 4 bases; unmatched junction nucleotides: 9. CDR3 amino acids: CASSRGQGEAYEQYF. CDR3 nucleotides: TGCGCCAGCAGCCGGGGACAGGGAGAGGCTTACGAGCAGTACTTC. The full variable domain, in which reference TRBV5-1 and TRBJ2-7 provide the parts outside the CDR3, is KAGVTQTPRYLIKTRGQQVTLSCSPISGHRSVSWYQQTPGQGLQFLFEYFSETQRNKGNFPGRFSGRQFSNSRSEMNVSTLELGDSALYLCASSRGQGEAYEQYFGPGTRLTVT.

The chain has TRBV29-1 and TRBJ2-7; 7 nucleotides agree with TRBD1. This CDR3 has 11 residues. Germline assignment: CDR1 SQVTM and CDR2 ANQGSEA. V gave up 7 bases and J gave up 2 bases; unmatched junction bases: 2. CDR3 protein: CSGQGPYEQYF. Here the CDR3 DNA reads TGCAGCGGACAGGGACCCTACGAGCAGTACTTC.

This sequence joins TRBV28 and TRBJ2-3; D might be TRBD1 or TRBD2, each matching 6 bases. The CDR3 has 16 amino acids. V dropped 5 bases and J dropped 1 base, with 16 bases sitting between them. Germline CDR1 reads MDHEN; CDR2 reads SYDVKM. CDR3 region: CASSGTGSGGTDTQYF. The CDR3 DNA reads TGTGCCAGCAGTGGAACAGGGTCGGGGGGCACAGATACGCAGTATTTT.

About this clone itself: Its ends do not fully match the called genes, so a read error is possible. The chain joins TRBV30 to TRBJ2-6; 9 nucleotides line up with TRBD1. CDR3 length: 14 amino acids. Per the germline V gene, CDR1 is GTSNPN and CDR2 is SVGIG (reference sequence). The CDR3 is CAWRSTGGVNVLTF. The CDR3 DNA sequence: TGTGCCTGGAGGTCGACAGGGGGGGTCAACGTCCTGACTTTC.

A few counts support this clone. The chain couples TRBV5-6 to TRBJ1-6; D is unclear. The CDR3 sequence is 14 residues long. V was clipped by 6 bases and J by 7 bases, with 14 bases between them. Germline V lookup: CDR1 SGHDT, CDR2 YYEEEE. The CDR3 reads CASNSPEPNSPLHF. In nucleotides, the CDR3 is TGTGCCAGCAACTCCCCTGAGCCGAATTCACCCCTCCACTTT. Variable domain in full (rest from reference TRBV5-6 and TRBJ1-6): DAGVTQSPTHLIKTRGQQVTLRCSPKSGHDTVSWYQQALGQGPQFIFQYYEEEERQRGNFPDRFSGHQFPNYSSELNVNALLLGDSALYLCASNSPEPNSPLHFGNGTRLTVT.

Remarks on this clone: Other DNA sequences within the sample encode an identical CDR3. V usage is TRBV30 and J usage is TRBJ2-7; unclear D gene. Germline CDR1 reads GTSNPN; CDR2 reads SVGIG (reference sequence). The CDR3 covers 13 residues. V lost 0 bases, J lost 1 base, and 7 bases lay in between. The CDR3 region is CAWSVGLSYEQYF. In DNA form, the CDR3 reads TGTGCCTGGAGTGTAGGGCTTTCCTACGAGCAGTACTTC.

This chain links TRBV27 with TRBJ1-2; a possible D gene is TRBD1 (5 bases). V was trimmed by 2 bases and J by 4 bases, leaving 5 bases between them. The CDR3 covers 12 residues. Germline V gene data show CDR1 as MNHEY and CDR2 as SMNVEV (reference sequence). The CDR3 coding sequence is TGTGCCAGCAGTTTACAGGGCTATGGCTACACCTTC. Its translation is CASSLQGYGYTF.

V is TRBV5-6 and J is TRBJ2-3; D not resolved. Trimming cost V 4 bases and J 7 bases, with 16 bases left between them. The CDR3 is made up of 14 amino acids. Germline lookup yields CDR1 SGHDT and CDR2 YYEEEE. DNA of the CDR3: TGTGCCAGCAGCCCGACGCTCCCGGCAAATACGCAGTATTTT. The encoded protein is CASSPTLPANTQYF.

This clone was recorded a few times. This sequence joins TRBV7-9 and TRBJ2-6; D remains unclear. Germline assignment: CDR1 SEHNR and CDR2 FQNEAQ (reference sequence). V lost 11 bases and J lost 2, with 13 bases in between. This CDR3 has 14 amino acids. CDR3 nucleotides: TGTGCCGTACGGAGAGACGCTGGGGCCAACGTCCTGACTTTC. This translates into CAVRRDAGANVLTF.

The chain employs TRBV15 and TRBJ1-5; D ambiguous. The length of the CDR3 is 14 residues. The V end was cut by 0 bases, the J end by 7 bases, with 10 bases between. Germline V gene data show CDR1 as LNHNV and CDR2 as YYDKDF (reference sequence). The chain's CDR3 is CATSRELVRQPQHF. DNA for the CDR3: TGTGCCACCAGCAGAGAATTGGTACGCCAGCCCCAGCATTTT.

This clone has only a few counts. This rearrangement joins TRBV11-2 to TRBJ2-1, with TRBD2 matching over 10 bases. The CDR3 runs 16 residues. V lost 5 bases to trimming and J lost 0 bases; unmatched junction nucleotides: 4. The germline V gene has CDR1 SGHAT and CDR2 FQNNGV. CDR3 amino acids: CASSPIAGGSYNEQFF. CDR3 nucleotides: TGTGCCAGCAGCCCGATAGCGGGGGGCTCCTACAATGAGCAGTTCTTC.

The CDR3 DNA is TGCAGCGTTGTAGGGAGTGGTGCCTGGGCTTTCTTT. It yields the protein CSVVGSGAWAFF. The J gene is TRBJ1-1, the V gene TRBV29-1; D gene unclear. The CDR3 consists of 12 residues. Trimming cost V 4 bases and J 11 bases, with 17 bases left between them. Germline V gives CDR1 SQVTM, CDR2 ANQGSEA.

The chain has TRBV2 and TRBJ2-7; either TRBD1 or TRBD2 may supply D (6 bases each). Deletions cut 3 bases from V and 6 bases from J, with 15 bases between. CDR3 length: 14 residues. In germline, CDR1 is SNHLY, CDR2 FYNNEI. CDR3 amino acids: CASSDLGGPSEQYF. Written as DNA, the CDR3 is TGTGCCAGCAGTGACCTGGGGGGCCCATCCGAGCAGTACTTC.

This chain's CDR3 is CASTPDSYEQYF. Here the CDR3 DNA reads TGTGCCAGCACCCCGGACAGCTACGAGCAGTACTTC. The chain uses TRBV2 and TRBJ2-7; D may be TRBD1 (6 bases). Trimming stripped 7 bases from V and 3 bases from J, with 10 bases between. CDR3 length: 12 amino acids. The germline V gene encodes CDR1 SNHLY and CDR2 FYNNEI.

The chain has TRBV5-6 and TRBJ2-5; 7 nucleotides match TRBD1. V dropped 5 bases and J dropped 5; count of bases not matched to a gene: 12. This CDR3 is 15 amino acids long. CDR1 and CDR2 from the germline V gene are SGHDT and YYEEEE. The CDR3 coding sequence is TGTGCCAGCAGTTCCACCGGGACAGAGGCGGAGACCCAGTACTTC. This encodes CASSSTGTEAETQYF.

This clone turned up a few times. This sequence joins TRBV6-1 and TRBJ2-2, with a weak D call TRBD1 (5 bases). V was shortened by 6 bases and J by 3 bases, with 11 bases between the two germline ends. The CDR3 covers 14 residues. Germline CDR1 and CDR2: MNHNS and SASEGT. CDR3 bases: TGTGCCAGCAGCCAGACAGCTTACACCGGGGAGCTGTTTTTT. It yields the protein CASSQTAYTGELFF.

This clone showed up just a few times. This chain connects TRBV2 to TRBJ1-6; TRBD1 is a possible D gene (5 bases). Trimming stripped 8 bases from V and 5 bases from J, with 13 bases between. Germline CDR1 is SNHLY and CDR2 is FYNNEI. This CDR3 contains 14 residues. The CDR3: CASAWVGDNSPLHF. DNA of the CDR3: TGTGCCAGCGCTTGGGTGGGGGATAATTCACCCCTCCACTTT.

This chain uses TRBV4-1 with TRBJ2-3; TRBD2 agrees at 7 bases. In germline, CDR1 is MGHRA, CDR2 YSYEKL. V dropped 0 bases and J dropped 1; count of bases not matched to a gene: 13. CDR3 size: 19 residues. The CDR3 DNA reads as TGCGCCAGCAGCCAAGATTCACTAGCGACGGGAAGGGGCACAGATACGCAGTATTTT. It is translated as CASSQDSLATGRGTDTQYF.

The chain employs TRBV29-1 and TRBJ1-6, with TRBD1 as a possible D gene (6 bases). Germline assignment: CDR1 SQVTM and CDR2 ANQGSEA. V was clipped by 5 bases and J by 5 bases, with 10 bases between them. The CDR3 extends over 13 amino acids. This CDR3 reads CSVRTENNSPLHF. The CDR3 nucleotides read TGCAGCGTTAGGACAGAAAATAATTCACCCCTCCACTTT.

The V and J genes are TRBV5-6 and TRBJ1-5, with D possibly being TRBD1 (6 bases). V shed 2 bases and J shed 9 bases, with 9 bases lying between them. In germline, CDR1 is SGHDT, CDR2 YYEEEE. The CDR3 is 12 residues long. The CDR3 sequence: CASSFQGRPQHF. The CDR3 region has the DNA TGTGCCAGCAGCTTCCAGGGGAGGCCCCAGCATTTT.

The chain links TRBV11-2 to TRBJ1-2; tentative D call: TRBD1 (5 bases). Germline V CDR1 and CDR2: SGHAT, FQNNGV. Trimming pared 0 bases from V and 8 bases from J, leaving 13 bases between. The CDR3 totals 14 residues. The CDR3 DNA follows: TGTGCCAGCAGCTTAGAGCGAGGGGCAGGGGGCTACACCTTC. It yields the protein CASSLERGAGGYTF.

The chain combines TRBV29-1 with TRBJ2-1; 7 nucleotides align to TRBD1. The CDR3 totals 14 residues. Germline V lookup: CDR1 SQVTM, CDR2 ANQGSEA. V was pared by 7 bases and J by 0 bases, with 6 bases of the junction left unmatched. CDR3 sequence: CSAGQLISYNEQFF. The CDR3 DNA reads TGCAGCGCGGGACAGCTAATCTCCTACAATGAGCAGTTCTTC.

This chain connects TRBV5-6 to TRBJ2-2; no firm D call. Germline V gene lookup returns CDR1 SGHDT and CDR2 YYEEEE. With 2 bases removed from V and 0 bases from J, the gap between germline ends came to 8 bases. This CDR3 has 15 residues. CDR3 nucleotide sequence: TGTGCCAGCAGCTTTAGGGTTACGAACACCGGGGAGCTGTTTTTT. As protein: CASSFRVTNTGELFF.

This chain joins TRBV29-1 and TRBJ1-2; D not resolved. V was trimmed by 6 bases and J by 6 bases, leaving 20 bases between them. This CDR3 is 14 amino acids long. The germline V gene encodes CDR1 SQVTM and CDR2 ANQGSEA. CDR3 nucleotide sequence: TGCAGCGTCCGTCGGGAGCGCTTGGACGATGGCTACACCTTC. It encodes CSVRRERLDDGYTF.

J is TRBJ2-1 and V is TRBV2; tentative D call: TRBD2 (6 bases). The ends were cut back, 7 bases at V and 0 bases at J, with 16 bases in the middle. There are 16 residues in the CDR3. The germline gives CDR1 SNHLY, CDR2 FYNNEI. CDR3 sequence reads: CASNGGNTGSYNEQFF. The CDR3 nucleotides are TGTGCCAGCAACGGCGGGAATACCGGCTCCTACAATGAGCAGTTCTTC.

V and J are TRBV7-9 and TRBJ2-7, with a possible D match to TRBD1 (5 bases). Germline values: CDR1 SEHNR, CDR2 FQNEAQ (reference sequence). The CDR3 is made up of 10 amino acids. Trimming removed 7 bases at V and 6 bases at J, with 7 bases between. CDR3 sequence: CASIQGEQYF. The CDR3 DNA follows: TGTGCCAGCATCCAGGGCGAGCAGTACTTC.